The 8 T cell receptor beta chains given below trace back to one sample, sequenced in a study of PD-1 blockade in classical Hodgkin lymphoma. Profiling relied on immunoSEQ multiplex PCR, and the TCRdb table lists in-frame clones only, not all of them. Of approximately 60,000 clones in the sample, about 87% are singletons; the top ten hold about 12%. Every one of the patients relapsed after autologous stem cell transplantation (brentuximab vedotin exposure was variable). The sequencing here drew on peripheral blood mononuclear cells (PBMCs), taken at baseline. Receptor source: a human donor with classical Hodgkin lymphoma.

The CDR3 loop reads CASSLARVAGGGYTF. The CDR3 nucleotides read TGTGCCAGCAGCTTAGCGAGGGTGGCAGGAGGTGGCTACACCTTC. The chain combines TRBV7-2 with TRBJ1-2; D is uncertain. This CDR3 contains 15 residues. The V and J ends lost 0 bases and 7 bases respectively, with 15 bases between them. Per germline, CDR1 SGHTA and CDR2 FQGNSA.

CDR3 DNA sequence: TGTGCCAGTAGTTCAACCGGGACAGGGTGGGGGGATGAGCAGTTCTTC. As protein: CASSSTGTGWGDEQFF. This chain joins TRBV19 and TRBJ2-1; TRBD1 agrees at 9 bases. Germline V gene data show CDR1 as LNHDA and CDR2 as SQIVND (reference sequence). Germline trimming cut 5 bases from V and 8 bases from J; bases unmatched to any gene: 13. The CDR3 runs to 16 residues.

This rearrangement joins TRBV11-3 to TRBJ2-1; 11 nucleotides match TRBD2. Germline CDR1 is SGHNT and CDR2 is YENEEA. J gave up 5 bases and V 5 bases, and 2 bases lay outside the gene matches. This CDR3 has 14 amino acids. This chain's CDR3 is CASSMGLADNEQFF. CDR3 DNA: TGTGCCAGCAGCATGGGACTAGCGGACAATGAGCAGTTCTTC.

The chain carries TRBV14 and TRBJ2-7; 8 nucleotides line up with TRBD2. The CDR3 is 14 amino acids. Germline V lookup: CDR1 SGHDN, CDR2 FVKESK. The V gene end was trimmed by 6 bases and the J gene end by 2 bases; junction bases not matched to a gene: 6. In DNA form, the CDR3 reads TGTGCCAGCAGTCGGGGGGGCCTTACCTACGAGCAGTACTTC. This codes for CASSRGGLTYEQYF.

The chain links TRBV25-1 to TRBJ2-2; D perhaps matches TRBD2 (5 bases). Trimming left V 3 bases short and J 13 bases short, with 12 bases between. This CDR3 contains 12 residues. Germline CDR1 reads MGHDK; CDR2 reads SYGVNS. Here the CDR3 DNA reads TGTGCCAGCAGTGATGACACGAGGGTGCTGTTTTTT. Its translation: CASSDDTRVLFF.

The CDR3 nucleotides read TGCGCCAGCAGCGGAGGGACAGGGAGAAAGAACACCGGGGAGCTGTTTTTT. Amino acids: CASSGGTGRKNTGELFF. This chain links TRBV5-1 with TRBJ2-2; 9 nucleotides agree with TRBD1. Looked up from germline, CDR1 is SGHRS and CDR2 is YFSETQ. The CDR3 covers 17 residues. The V and J ends lost 4 bases and 1 base, in that order; junction bases with no gene match: 8.

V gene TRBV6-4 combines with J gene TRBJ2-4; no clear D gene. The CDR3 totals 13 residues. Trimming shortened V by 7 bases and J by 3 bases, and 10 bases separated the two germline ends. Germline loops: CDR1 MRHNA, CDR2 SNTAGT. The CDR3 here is CASIRVIKNIQYF. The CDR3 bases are TGTGCCAGCATAAGGGTCATCAAAAACATTCAGTACTTC.

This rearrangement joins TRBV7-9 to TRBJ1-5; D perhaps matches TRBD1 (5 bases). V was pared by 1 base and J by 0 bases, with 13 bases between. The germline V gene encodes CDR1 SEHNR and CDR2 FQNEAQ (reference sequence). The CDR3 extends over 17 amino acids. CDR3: CASSLVSGTDSNQPQHF. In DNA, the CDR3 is TGTGCCAGCAGCTTAGTGTCAGGGACGGATAGCAATCAGCCCCAGCATTTT.